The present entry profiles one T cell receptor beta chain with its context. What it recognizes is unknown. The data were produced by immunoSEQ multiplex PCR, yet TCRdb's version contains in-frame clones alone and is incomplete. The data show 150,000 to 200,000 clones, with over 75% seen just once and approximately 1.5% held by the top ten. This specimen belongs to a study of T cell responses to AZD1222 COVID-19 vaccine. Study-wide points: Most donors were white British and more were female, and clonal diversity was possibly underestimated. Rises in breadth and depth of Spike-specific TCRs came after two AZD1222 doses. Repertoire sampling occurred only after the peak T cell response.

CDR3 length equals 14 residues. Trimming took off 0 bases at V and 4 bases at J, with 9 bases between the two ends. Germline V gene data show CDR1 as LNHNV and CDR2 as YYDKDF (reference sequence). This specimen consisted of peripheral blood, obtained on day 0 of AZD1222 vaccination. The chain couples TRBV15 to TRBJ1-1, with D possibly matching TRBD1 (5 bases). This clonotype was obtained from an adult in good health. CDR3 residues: CATSREGVGTEAFF. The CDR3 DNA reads TGTGCCACCAGCAGAGAGGGGGTGGGCACTGAAGCTTTCTTT. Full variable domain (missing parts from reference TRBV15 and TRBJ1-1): DAMVIQNPRYQVTQFGKPVTLSCSQTLNHNVMYWYQQKSSQAPKLLFHYYDKDFNNEADTPDNFQSRRPNTSFCFLDIRSPGLGDTAMYLCATSREGVGTEAFFGQGTRLTVV.